The entry that follows covers one T cell receptor (beta chain) sequence. This CDR3 contains 16 residues. V was clipped by 4 bases and J by 4 bases; unmatched bases: 5. Germline V CDR1 and CDR2: MNHNS, SASEGT. These data are taken from a study of T cell changes during pregnancy in multiple sclerosis. Profiling relied on immunoSEQ multiplex PCR, and the TCRdb table lists in-frame clones only, not all of them. The table records about 40,000 clones, more than 80% of them present only once. The sequencing here drew on peripheral blood, taken before pregnancy. This receptor was identified in a female donor with multiple sclerosis, enrolled in a pregnancy study. The chain uses TRBV6-1 and TRBJ2-3, with TRBD2 matching 13 bases. The CDR3 is CASSVRLAGGADTQYF. CDR3 nucleotides: TGTGCCAGCAGTGTAAGACTAGCGGGGGGAGCAGATACGCAGTATTTT.